The sequence of this T cell receptor (beta chain) was determined in a study of T cell repertoires in breast cancer. Study information: Healthy donors' blood served as controls for breast cancer tumor, lymph node and blood samples. Study-wide findings and caveats: TRBV7 predominated among shared TCRs, possibly a bias from eight TRBV7 primers. Seven or more patient tumors shared approximately 19 TCR pairs rarely seen in control blood.

Looked up from germline, CDR1 is SGHAT and CDR2 is FQDESV (reference sequence). This CDR3 has 14 residues. The expanded emulsion RT-PCR method captured paired alpha and beta chains from CD8+ T cells. Unpaired genes were suppressed by blocking oligonucleotides during a second nested PCR. TCRdb used MiXCR to reprocess the emulsion pairing reads, holding one entry per CDR3 protein. The sample has about 740 distinct CDR3 sequences, 34% seen once. Note on this clonotype: Its target is unknown. The junction differs from germline at one of its ends, possibly a read error.

The specimen sequenced was CD8+ T cells. This TCR derives from a pool of human donors with breast cancer or a healthy control (not recorded which). The chain has TRBV11-1 and TRBJ2-3; 7 bases fit TRBD1. This CDR3 reads CASSLTAGTDMQYF. CDR3 nucleotides: TGTGCCAGCAGCTTAACGGCAGGGACAGATATGCAGTATTTT. Together with reference TRBV11-1 and TRBJ2-3, the CDR3 gives the full variable domain: EAEVAQSPRYKITEKSQAVAFWCDPISGHATLYWYRQILGQGPELLVQFQDESVVDDSQLPKDRFSAERLKGVDSTLKIQPAELGDSAMYLCASSLTAGTDMQYFGPGTRLTVL.